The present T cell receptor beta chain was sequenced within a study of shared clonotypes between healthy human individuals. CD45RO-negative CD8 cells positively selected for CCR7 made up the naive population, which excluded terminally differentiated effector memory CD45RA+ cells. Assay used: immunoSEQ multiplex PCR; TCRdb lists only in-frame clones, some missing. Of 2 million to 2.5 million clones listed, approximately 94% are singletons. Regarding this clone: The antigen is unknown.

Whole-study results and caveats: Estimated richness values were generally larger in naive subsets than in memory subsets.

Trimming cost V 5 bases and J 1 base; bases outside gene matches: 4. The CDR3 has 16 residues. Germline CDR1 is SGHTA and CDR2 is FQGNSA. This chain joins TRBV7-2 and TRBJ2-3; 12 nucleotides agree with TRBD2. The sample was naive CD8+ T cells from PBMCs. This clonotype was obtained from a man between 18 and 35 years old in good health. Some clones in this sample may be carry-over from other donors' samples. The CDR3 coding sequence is TGTGCCAGCAGCCCCCGGACTAGCGGGGGCACAGATACGCAGTATTTT. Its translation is CASSPRTSGGTDTQYF.